This T cell receptor beta chain came from a study of somatic mutations in cytotoxic T cells in rheumatoid arthritis (dated by TCRdb to the late 2010s). Background for the entire study: Some V beta antibody-stained T-cell populations were flow-sorted on a FACSAria II or Sony SH800 at nearly 100% purity, and sorted V beta1+ cells also underwent TCRB sequencing. In newly diagnosed rheumatoid arthritis without treatment, the study examined if expanded CD8+ T-cell clones harbor somatic mutations, relying on TCRB deep sequencing to characterize clonality. For some 68 rheumatoid arthritis patients and 15 to 25 healthy controls, TCRB deep sequencing was carried out. The median ages of the patient and control groups were essentially identical.

As concerns this clone: No cognate antigen has been identified for it. No clone much larger than this one lies a single base away; base qualities are absent.

TCRB CDR3 sequencing used the immunoSEQ assay on genomic DNA. Regarding the original processing steps: The analyses included only productive TCRB rearrangements. A clone was defined by a unique TCRB CDR3 sequence, and clonality was computed as a productive clonality index based on Shannon entropy. Repertoire overlap between two samples was calculated from the template counts of each clone relative to total templates per sample. A correlation with a Spearman r of around 0.6 was found between V-gene usage by flow cytometry and V-gene usage by TCRB sequencing. TCRdb carries this immuneACCESS record with in-frame sequences only. Its versions omit some clonotypes, under half of them owing to an unresolved V gene in the studies checked, with the rest unexplained. V and J calls and clone size are copied from that table; D and trimming were computed from the DNA. Across this sample there are about 10,000 clones, with over 75% seen only once. Of the sample, 20% to 25% falls within the top ten clones.

Counted from cysteine to phenylalanine, this CDR3 has 17 amino acids. Only CDR3 DNA is held: 51 bases, read in frame from base 1. CDR1 and CDR2, per the germline V gene, are SGHRS and YFSETQ. Compared with germline, V lacks 1 base and J lacks 5 bases; bases without a gene match: 12. Healthy controls were over 15 blood donors whose buffy coats were used, with a median age of about 58 years (range roughly 20-80) and about 55% female. Flow cytometry confirmed the purity of CD4+ and CD8+ cells that had been isolated by positive magnetic bead selection on an AutoMACS. Isolation of peripheral blood mononuclear cells was done through Ficoll-Paque PLUS density gradient separation. DNA from CD4-enriched, CD8-enriched or PBMC samples was extracted using Nucleospin Tissue or Tissue XS kits and then quantified on a Qubit 2.0 fluorometer. Study-wide conclusions, independent of this receptor: Several identical CD8+ TCRB sequences were found in both blood and synovial fluid, and in 8 of 65 patients the largest CD8+ clone exceeded 20% of CD8+ cells. The antigen targets of the expanded CD8+ clones were unknown, and absence from virus-specific databases did not rule out viral specificity. The slight TRBV07 underrepresentation in patients was not adjusted for multiple comparisons. An increase of CD8+ clonality with age was seen in patients (Spearman r ~ 0.51) but not in healthy controls. There was no significant difference in CD8+ T-cell clonality between rheumatoid arthritis patients and age-matched healthy controls.

This TCR came from a man aged 50-59 years in good health. The V and J genes are TRBV5-1 and TRBJ2-3; 8 central bases correspond to TRBD2. Sequencing was done on a sample of CD8+ T cells sorted from blood. The DNA sequence is TGCGCCAGCAGCTTGCAGTCCCGGGGGGGCCGCGGAGATACGCAGTATTTT. Translated, it reads CASSLQSRGGRGDTQYF.